This entry features one T cell receptor beta chain sequence. Profiled with immunoSEQ multiplex PCR; TCRdb holds only in-frame clones, not every one. The data show around 67,000 clones, roughly 82% seen once. The data belong to a study of blood T cell repertoires in COVID-19. This CDR3 is built from 17 residues. V lost 4 bases, J lost 1 base, and 10 bases stayed unmatched. Per germline, CDR1 MGHRA and CDR2 YSYEKL. V gene TRBV4-1 combines with J gene TRBJ2-1; TRBD2 matches at 7 bases. Sequencing was performed on peripheral blood. The sequence derives from a man older than 75 with active COVID-19. In DNA, the CDR3 is TGCGCCAGCAGCCTCCTGTTTTGGCGGGGGTCCTACAATGAGCAGTTCTTC. This gives the protein CASSLLFWRGSYNEQFF.